This T cell receptor beta chain is from a study of cytomegalovirus exposure and HLA in healthy donors. Whole-study context: The 120 validation repertoires and the 666 first-cohort repertoires shared a platform, a later analysis reported. Whole-study findings and limits: For cytomegalovirus status, the classifier reportedly gave diagnoses with high specificity and sensitivity. Specific recognition of CMV antigens was confirmed in vitro for a few chains (all CMV-associated).

Libraries were prepared by immunoSEQ multiplex PCR; TCRdb keeps only in-frame clonotypes and omits some of them. The table has more than 95,000 clones, roughly 93% seen once. As regards this clone: Its antigen is not known.

The ends were cut back, 6 bases at V and 0 bases at J, with 9 bases in the middle. The germline V gene encodes CDR1 WSHSY and CDR2 SAAADI. This CDR3 spans 14 amino acids. The donors belonged to the approximately 120-subject validation cohort, separate from the roughly 600-subject first cohort. The TCR sequence derives from a woman younger than 30 in good health and CMV-seronegative. The V gene is TRBV10-2, the J gene TRBJ1-5; TRBD1 might be the D (5 bases). The sequenced sample consisted of PBMCs. As DNA, the CDR3 is TGCGCCAGCAGGGACACGTATAGCAATCAGCCCCAGCATTTT. This sequence encodes CASRDTYSNQPQHF.